A single sample is the source of the 18 T cell receptor beta chains below, sequenced in a study of immune evolution from preneoplasia to lung adenocarcinoma. Assay: immunoSEQ multiplex PCR; the TCRdb copy retains only in-frame clones and omits some. The table lists about 3,400 clones, roughly 82% of them singletons. The sample taken for sequencing was FFPE lung adenocarcinoma in situ tissue. The receptors stem from a person aged 55-85 years with lung adenocarcinoma.

The J gene is TRBJ1-2, the V gene TRBV19; no definite D call. V was shortened by 3 bases and J by 2 bases, with 13 bases between the two germline ends. The CDR3 totals 15 residues. The germline gives CDR1 LNHDA, CDR2 SQIVND (reference sequence). Here the CDR3 reads CASSISTLLNYGYTF. CDR3 bases: TGTGCCAGTAGTATTAGTACCCTCCTCAACTATGGCTACACCTTC. The entire variable domain, with the rest obtained from reference TRBV19 and TRBJ1-2, is as follows: DGGITQSPKYLFRKEGQNVTLSCEQNLNHDAMYWYRQDPGQGLRLIYYSQIVNDFQKGDIAEGYSVSREKKESFPLTVTSAQKNPTAFYLCASSISTLLNYGYTFGSGTRLTVV.

The chain employs TRBV5-5 and TRBJ2-5; D is unclear. CDR1 SGHKS and CDR2 YYEKEE come from the germline V gene (reference sequence). V dropped 4 bases and J dropped 2 bases, with 12 bases sitting between them. There are 14 residues in the CDR3. CDR3 loop: CASSLFRRQETQYF. The CDR3 region has the DNA TGTGCCAGCAGCCTGTTTCGCAGGCAAGAGACCCAGTACTTC. Looking up the rest from reference TRBV5-5 and TRBJ2-5 gives the full variable domain: DAGVTQSPTHLIKTRGQQVTLRCSPISGHKSVSWYQQVLGQGPQFIFQYYEKEERGRGNFPDRFSARQFPNYSSELNVNALLLGDSALYLCASSLFRRQETQYFGPGTRLLVL.

The chain combines TRBV6-9 with TRBJ1-2, with 7 nucleotides matching TRBD1. Per germline, CDR1 MNHGY and CDR2 SVAAGI. This CDR3 contains 15 residues. Trimming removed 3 bases from V and 7 bases from J; junction bases left unmatched: 11. The CDR3 region has the DNA TGTGCCAGCAGTTACCACAGGGACAGTATGCTTGGCTACACCTTC. Translation gives CASSYHRDSMLGYTF.

This sequence joins TRBV10-3 and TRBJ2-2; D gene ambiguous. Trimming left V 2 bases short and J 7 bases short, with 8 bases between. CDR3 length equals 13 residues. Germline values: CDR1 ENHRY, CDR2 SYGVKD. The CDR3 reads CAISEISGGELFF. The CDR3 DNA reads TGTGCCATCAGTGAGATTTCAGGCGGGGAGCTGTTTTTT.

V gene TRBV6-6 combines with J gene TRBJ2-7; 7 nucleotides agree with TRBD1. J gave up 6 bases and V 4 bases, and 9 bases lay outside the gene matches. Per germline, CDR1 MNHNY and CDR2 SVGAGI (reference sequence). This CDR3 contains 14 residues. This CDR3 reads CASSSTGLNGEQYF. CDR3 DNA sequence: TGTGCCAGCAGTTCGACAGGGTTGAACGGCGAGCAGTACTTC.

The chain is built from TRBV27 and TRBJ2-7; D gene ambiguous. The germline CDR1 and CDR2 sequences are MNHEY and SMNVEV (reference sequence). The CDR3 has 12 amino acids. V lost 6 bases, J lost 3 bases, and 9 bases lay in between. The CDR3 here is CASRGMDYEQYF. In DNA form, the CDR3 reads TGTGCCAGCAGGGGGATGGACTACGAGCAGTACTTC.

Only a few counts were recorded for this clone. The J gene is TRBJ2-2, the V gene TRBV7-8; D may be TRBD1 or TRBD2 (5 bases each). In germline, CDR1 is SGHVS, CDR2 FQNEAQ. Deletions cut 5 bases from V and 1 base from J, with 20 bases between. The CDR3 loop spans 18 amino acids. The CDR3 reads CASSKADRRGLNTGELFF. As DNA, the CDR3 is TGTGCCAGCAGCAAAGCCGACAGACGAGGGCTGAACACCGGGGAGCTGTTTTTT.

The chain combines TRBV9 with TRBJ2-3; unclear D gene. The germline V and J ends were trimmed by 0 bases and 2 bases, with 4 bases remaining between them. The germline V gene encodes CDR1 SGDLS and CDR2 YYNGEE. The CDR3 loop spans 13 amino acids. CDR3 nucleotides: TGTGCCAGCAGCGTAGGGGTCACAGATACGCAGTATTTT. Protein sequence: CASSVGVTDTQYF.

This rearrangement joins TRBV5-6 to TRBJ2-3; possible D gene TRBD2, 5 bases. Germline V gives CDR1 SGHDT, CDR2 YYEEEE. CDR3 length: 15 residues. V lost 2 bases, J lost 6 bases, and 16 bases lay in between. The chain's CDR3 is CASSFLPGGGDTQYF. In nucleotides, the CDR3 is TGTGCCAGCAGCTTCCTACCCGGCGGCGGGGATACGCAGTATTTT.

A remark on this clone: At one end the junction does not follow the germline gene, possibly because of a read error. Here the CDR3 reads CASSRDRGLTEAFF. As DNA, the CDR3 is TGTGCTAGCAGCCGGGACAGGGGACTTACTGAAGCTTTCTTT. This chain connects TRBV7-7 to TRBJ1-1; 10 nucleotides align to TRBD1. This CDR3 spans 14 amino acids. Germline CDR1 is SSHAT and CDR2 is FNYEAQ (reference sequence). Drawing the rest from reference TRBV7-7 and TRBJ1-1, the complete variable domain is GAGVSQSPRYKVTKRGQDVTLRCDPISSHATLYWYQQALGQGPEFLTYFNYEAQPDKSGLPSDRFSAERPEGSISTLTIQRTEQRDSAMYRCASSRDRGLTEAFFGQGTRLTVV.

This clone was observed a single time. J is TRBJ1-1 and V is TRBV28; D may be TRBD1 (5 bases). The germline V gene encodes CDR1 MDHEN and CDR2 SYDVKM. This CDR3 spans 13 amino acids. V was clipped by 6 bases and J by 0 bases, with 8 bases between them. The CDR3 loop reads CASSSTVNTEAFF. The CDR3 nucleotides read TGTGCCAGCAGCTCGACAGTGAACACTGAAGCTTTCTTT.

This chain connects TRBV28 to TRBJ2-7; the D is unclear. CDR3 length equals 12 residues. Per germline, CDR1 MDHEN and CDR2 SYDVKM. Between the trimmed V and J ends, which lost 7 bases and 1 base, there was a span of 8 bases. Written as DNA, the CDR3 is TGTGCCAGCAACGGTGCATCCTACGAGCAGTACTTC. The encoded protein is CASNGASYEQYF.

The CDR3 region has the DNA TGTGCCAGCAGTTACTCGATAGAAGGGCCACGCGGAGCTTTCTTT. It specifies CASSYSIEGPRGAFF. This rearrangement joins TRBV6-5 to TRBJ1-1; D is unclear. In germline, CDR1 is MNHEY, CDR2 SVGAGI. V was pared by 0 bases and J by 10 bases, with 18 bases between. CDR3 length: 15 residues.

The chain carries TRBV28 and TRBJ2-5, with D maybe TRBD2 (5 bases). This CDR3 has 14 amino acids. The ends were cut back, 3 bases at V and 5 bases at J, with 13 bases in the middle. Per germline, CDR1 MDHEN and CDR2 SYDVKM. In nucleotides, the CDR3 is TGTGCCAGCAGTTTGATAGGGCCGGGGGAGACCCAGTACTTC. Its protein is CASSLIGPGETQYF.

This clone was detected a few times. V and J are TRBV4-1 and TRBJ2-1; D not resolved. Trimming stripped 0 bases from V and 2 bases from J, with 14 bases between. Germline V lookup: CDR1 MGHRA, CDR2 YSYEKL. The CDR3 contains 17 residues. DNA of the CDR3: TGCGCCAGCAGCCAAGAACGAAGGCAGTCGGCCTACAATGAGCAGTTCTTC. This translates into CASSQERRQSAYNEQFF.

Written as DNA, the CDR3 is TGTGCCACCAGCAGCGAAGGGGCGGGGTATAGCAATCAGCCCCAGCATTTT. It codes for CATSSEGAGYSNQPQHF. The gene calls are TRBV15 and TRBJ1-5; possible D gene TRBD1, 5 bases. V was cut by 3 bases and J by 0 bases, with 15 bases left in between. CDR1 is LNHNV, CDR2 YYDKDF, per germline (reference sequence). The CDR3 loop spans 17 amino acids.

V gene TRBV5-4 combines with J gene TRBJ1-1, with 8 bases that match TRBD1. CDR3 length equals 14 residues. Germline V gene sequence: CDR1 SGHNT, CDR2 YYREEE (reference sequence). J was trimmed by 4 bases and V by 4 bases; bases with no gene match: 6. CDR3 loop: CASSGRGLGTEAFF. CDR3 nucleotides: TGTGCCAGCAGCGGCAGGGGGCTGGGCACTGAAGCTTTCTTT.

V usage is TRBV18 and J usage is TRBJ2-6, with D maybe TRBD1 (6 bases). The CDR3 runs 16 residues. V shed 3 bases and J shed 1 base, with 10 bases lying between them. CDR1 KGHSH and CDR2 LQKENI come from the germline V gene. In DNA, the CDR3 is TGTGCCAGCTCACCGGAACAGGGATCTGGGGCCAACGTCCTGACTTTC. It codes for CASSPEQGSGANVLTF.